This T cell receptor (beta chain) was captured by sequencing in a study of blood T cell repertoires in COVID-19. The table came from immunoSEQ multiplex PCR; TCRdb's copy has only in-frame clones and leaves some out. This sample has more than 350,000 clones, with roughly 86% found just once. Trimming removed 4 bases from V and 3 bases from J; junction bases left unmatched: 10. Germline V gives CDR1 ENHRY, CDR2 SYGVKD. There are 16 residues in the CDR3. This TCR came from a woman aged 25 to 39 with COVID-19, enrolled during active disease. V is TRBV10-3 and J is TRBJ2-7; TRBD1 agrees at 9 bases. Sequenced input: peripheral blood. CDR3 region: CAISGGPDRGGYEQYF. In nucleotides, the CDR3 is TGTGCCATCAGTGGGGGGCCGGACAGGGGTGGCTACGAGCAGTACTTC.